This T cell receptor beta chain originates from a study of blood T cell repertoires in COVID-19. The overall study: PBMCs, B-cell-depleted T cells, or T cells provided the cDNA or gDNA that made up the material.

The authors' processing: Amplified reference gene primers provided the basis for estimating nucleated cell counts. Libraries were prepared by immunoSEQ multiplex PCR; TCRdb keeps only in-frame clonotypes and omits some of them. That table furnishes V, J and clone size, whereas the DNA furnished D and trimming. This sample carries over 150,000 clones, over 75% of them seen once, and the ten largest clones take more than 8.5%. Participants' reported clinical history set cohort assignment. Germline loops: CDR1 SGDLS, CDR2 YYNGEE. V lost 0 bases to trimming and J lost 3 bases, with 15 bases between them. This CDR3 is built from 17 residues.

This receptor was identified in a woman aged 18-29 years who had recovered from COVID-19. The chain links TRBV9 to TRBJ1-4, with D tentatively TRBD1 (6 bases). The sequenced sample was PBMCs or T cells enriched from blood (not recorded which). CDR3 region: CASSVAGGRQANEKLFF. The CDR3 DNA sequence: TGTGCCAGCAGCGTAGCGGGGGGGAGACAGGCTAATGAAAAACTGTTTTTT.